This paragraph covers one TCR beta chain sequence. Its antigen is unknown. Exposure to brentuximab vedotin varied, and each patient had relapsed following autologous stem cell transplantation. V shed 5 bases and J 6 bases; nucleotides not matched to a gene: 16. Germline V gives CDR1 SNHLY, CDR2 FYNNEI. The CDR3 is 17 amino acids. Some clones are missing from TCRdb's copy, which holds only in-frame ones; the method was immunoSEQ multiplex PCR. The repertoire consists of about 93,000 clones, with roughly 79% occurring once and the leading ten covering under 20%. These data belong to a study of PD-1 blockade in classical Hodgkin lymphoma. Study-wide background: Treatment was intravenous nivolumab, 3 mg/kg every 2 weeks, until progression. Study-wide findings and caveats: Baseline TCR diversity was reportedly lower in newly diagnosed patients than healthy donors. Exclusion applied to patients who initiated nivolumab less than 1 year following ASCT.

The source is a human donor with classical Hodgkin lymphoma. The rearrangement uses TRBV2 and TRBJ2-1, with TRBD1 identical over 7 bases. The starting material was peripheral blood mononuclear cells (PBMCs), obtained before the second cycle of nivolumab. The CDR3 region has the DNA TGTGCCAGCAGTCCTTACCCCTGGGACAGCAGCCTCAATGAGCAGTTCTTC. Protein sequence: CASSPYPWDSSLNEQFF.